This paragraph covers one T cell receptor beta chain sequence. Its cognate antigen is unknown. The CDR3 covers 14 residues. Germline V gene lookup returns CDR1 SGHRS and CDR2 YFSETQ. V trimming: 5 bases; J trimming: 8 bases; junction bases outside the gene matches: 6. The record originates from a study of shared clonotypes between healthy human individuals. On the study more broadly: Each donor contributed plates that comprised three CD4 naive, three CD4 memory, two CD8 naive and one CD8 memory.

The method was immunoSEQ multiplex PCR; TCRdb's version includes in-frame clones alone and lacks a portion of them. The sample lists approximately 2.3 million clones, approximately 95% seen once, with around 0.4% in the top ten. Study results and limitations: Several donors held 5% to 5.5% of naive CD4 clonotypes in common.

The sequence was obtained from a man younger than 35 in good health. Some clones in this sample may be carry-over from other donors' samples. This sequence joins TRBV5-1 and TRBJ1-6, with 8 bases fitting TRBD1. Sample: naive CD4+ T cells from PBMCs. Subset in this sample: CD45RA+ positively selected. CDR3 sequence: CASRIDRGYSPLHF. DNA of the CDR3: TGCGCCAGCAGGATAGACAGGGGCTATTCACCCCTCCACTTT.